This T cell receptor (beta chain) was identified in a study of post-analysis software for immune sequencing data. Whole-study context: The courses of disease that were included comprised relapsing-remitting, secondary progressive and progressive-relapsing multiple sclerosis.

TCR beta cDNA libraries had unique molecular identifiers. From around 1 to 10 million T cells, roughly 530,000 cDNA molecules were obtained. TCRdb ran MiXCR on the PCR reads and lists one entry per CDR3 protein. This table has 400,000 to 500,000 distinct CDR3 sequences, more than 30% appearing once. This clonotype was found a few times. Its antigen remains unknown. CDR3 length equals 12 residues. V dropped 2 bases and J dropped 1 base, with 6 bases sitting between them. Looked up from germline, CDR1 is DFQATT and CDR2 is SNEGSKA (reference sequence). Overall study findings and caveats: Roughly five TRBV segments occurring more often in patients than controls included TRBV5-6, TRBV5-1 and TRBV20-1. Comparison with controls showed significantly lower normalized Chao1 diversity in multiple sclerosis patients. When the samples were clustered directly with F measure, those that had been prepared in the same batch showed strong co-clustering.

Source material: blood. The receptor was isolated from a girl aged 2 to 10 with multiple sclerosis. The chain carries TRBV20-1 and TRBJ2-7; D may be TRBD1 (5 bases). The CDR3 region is CSARQGSYEQYF. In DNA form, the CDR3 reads TGCAGTGCTAGACAGGGTTCCTACGAGCAGTACTTC.